The rows below give T cell receptor beta chains drawn from one sample of a study of T cell responses to AZD1222 COVID-19 vaccine. Repertoires were generated with immunoSEQ multiplex PCR, while TCRdb's copy carries only in-frame clones and drops some. This repertoire includes over 130,000 clones. Sequencing used peripheral blood. The receptors were sampled from an adult in good health. The CDR3 runs from the conserved cysteine through the conserved F or W. The D gene is left open where the match is weak.

j_call: TRBJ1-2
v_call: TRBV11-2
d_call: -
cdr3_nt: TGTGCCAGCAGCTTAGATTTTCAGCCAGACTATGGCTACACCTTC
cdr3_aa: CASSLDFQPDYGYTF

j_call: TRBJ1-5
v_call: TRBV6-2/TRBV6-3
d_call: -
cdr3_nt: TGTGCCAGCAGTTACTCGGCGGGGGGGGGACAGCCCCAGCATTTT
cdr3_aa: CASSYSAGGGQPQHF

j_call: TRBJ1-1
v_call: TRBV2
d_call: -
cdr3_nt: TGTGCCACCGGGCGGGAACTAGGCACTGAAGCTTTCTTT
cdr3_aa: CATGRELGTEAFF

j_call: TRBJ1-2
v_call: TRBV4-1
d_call: TRBD1
cdr3_nt: TGCGCCAGCAGCCGCGTGGGGACAGGGGGCGCGAATGGCTACACCTTC
cdr3_aa: CASSRVGTGGANGYTF

j_call: TRBJ2-7
v_call: TRBV4-2
d_call: -
cdr3_nt: TGTGCCAGCAGCCCCCGCGTGGGGACGGGAACAATCATGGGCGAGCAGTACTTC
cdr3_aa: CASSPRVGTGTIMGEQYF

j_call: TRBJ1-2
v_call: TRBV12-3/TRBV12-4
d_call: -
cdr3_nt: TGTGCCAGCAGCCAGGACACTAACTATGGCTACACCTTC
cdr3_aa: CASSQDTNYGYTF

j_call: TRBJ1-3
v_call: TRBV6-6
d_call: TRBD1
cdr3_nt: TGTGCCAGCAGCCGAGGGACAGGGGCTTTCTCTGGAAACACCATATATTTT
cdr3_aa: CASSRGTGAFSGNTIYF

j_call: TRBJ2-3
v_call: TRBV24-1
d_call: TRBD1
cdr3_nt: TGTGCCACCAGTGATGGAACGGCAGGGGGCCAGAATACGCAGTATTTT
cdr3_aa: CATSDGTAGGQNTQYF

j_call: TRBJ2-1
v_call: TRBV24-1
d_call: TRBD2
cdr3_nt: TGTGCCACCAGTGATTGGGGGGGTGAGCAGTTCTTC
cdr3_aa: CATSDWGGEQFF

j_call: TRBJ1-2
v_call: TRBV5-6
d_call: TRBD1
cdr3_nt: TGTGCCAGCAGCTTGTGGGGGACAGGGGCCGGCTATGGCTACACCTTC
cdr3_aa: CASSLWGTGAGYGYTF

j_call: TRBJ2-2
v_call: TRBV11-1
d_call: -
cdr3_nt: TGTGCCAGCAGCTTAGTTTCCCTCGGGGAGCTGTTTTTT
cdr3_aa: CASSLVSLGELFF

j_call: TRBJ1-6
v_call: TRBV12-3/TRBV12-4
d_call: -
cdr3_nt: TGTGCCAGCAGTTTCTCCCCTTTTTCACCCCTCCACTTT
cdr3_aa: CASSFSPFSPLHF

j_call: TRBJ2-3
v_call: TRBV18
d_call: -
cdr3_nt: TGTGCCAGCTCACCTCCGTTACCGGGACTCACAGATACGCAGTATTTT
cdr3_aa: CASSPPLPGLTDTQYF

j_call: TRBJ1-2
v_call: TRBV7-3
d_call: -
cdr3_nt: TGTGCCAGCAGCTTAAACGGCCCCGGAAACTATGGCTACACCTTC
cdr3_aa: CASSLNGPGNYGYTF

j_call: TRBJ1-5
v_call: TRBV7-8
d_call: -
cdr3_nt: TGTGCCAGCAGCTCGACAGCTTATAGCAATCAGCCCCAGCATTTT
cdr3_aa: CASSSTAYSNQPQHF

j_call: TRBJ2-3
v_call: TRBV29-1
d_call: -
cdr3_nt: TGCAGCGTTGAGGGGCTCCAACGCACAGATACGCAGTATTTT
cdr3_aa: CSVEGLQRTDTQYF

j_call: TRBJ1-1
v_call: TRBV2
d_call: -
cdr3_nt: TGTGCCAGCAGTGAGTCTGGGCGGGGGTCTAGAGCTTTCTTT
cdr3_aa: CASSESGRGSRAFF